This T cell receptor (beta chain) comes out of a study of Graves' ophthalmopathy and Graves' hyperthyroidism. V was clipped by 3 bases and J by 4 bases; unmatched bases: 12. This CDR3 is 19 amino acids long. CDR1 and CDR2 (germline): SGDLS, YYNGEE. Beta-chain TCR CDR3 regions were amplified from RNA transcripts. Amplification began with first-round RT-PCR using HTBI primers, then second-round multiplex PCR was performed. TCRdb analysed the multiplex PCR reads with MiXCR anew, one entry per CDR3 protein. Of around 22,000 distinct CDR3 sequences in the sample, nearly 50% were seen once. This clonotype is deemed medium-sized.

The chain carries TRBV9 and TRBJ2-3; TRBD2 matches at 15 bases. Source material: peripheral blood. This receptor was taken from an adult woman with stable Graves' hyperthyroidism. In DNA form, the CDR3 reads TGTGCCAGCAGCGCCGCACCACTCAGGACTAGCGGGAGGGCAGATACGCAGTATTTT. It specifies CASSAAPLRTSGRADTQYF. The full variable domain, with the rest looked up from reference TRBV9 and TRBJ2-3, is DSGVTQTPKHLITATGQRVTLRCSPRSGDLSVYWYQQSLDQGLQFLIQYYNGEERAKGNILERFSAQQFPDLHSELNLSSLELGDSALYFCASSAAPLRTSGRADTQYFGPGTRLTVL.